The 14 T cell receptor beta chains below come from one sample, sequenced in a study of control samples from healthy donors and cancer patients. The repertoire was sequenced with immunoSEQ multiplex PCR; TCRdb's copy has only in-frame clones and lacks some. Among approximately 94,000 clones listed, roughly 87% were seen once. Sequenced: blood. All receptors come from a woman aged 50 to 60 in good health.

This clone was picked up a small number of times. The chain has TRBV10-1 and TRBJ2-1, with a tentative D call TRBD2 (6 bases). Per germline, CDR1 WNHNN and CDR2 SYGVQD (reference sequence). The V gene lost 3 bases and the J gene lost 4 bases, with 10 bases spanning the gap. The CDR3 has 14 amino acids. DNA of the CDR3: TGCGCCAGCAGTGACGGGGGAACTTACAATGAGCAGTTCTTC. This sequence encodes CASSDGGTYNEQFF.

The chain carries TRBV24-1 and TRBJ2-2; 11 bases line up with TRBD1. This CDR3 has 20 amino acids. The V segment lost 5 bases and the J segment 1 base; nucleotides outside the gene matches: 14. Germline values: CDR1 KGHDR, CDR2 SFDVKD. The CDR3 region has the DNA TGTGCCACCAGTGGCAAGTCCGGGACAGGGGGATTTTGGAACACCGGGGAGCTGTTTTTT. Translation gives CATSGKSGTGGFWNTGELFF.

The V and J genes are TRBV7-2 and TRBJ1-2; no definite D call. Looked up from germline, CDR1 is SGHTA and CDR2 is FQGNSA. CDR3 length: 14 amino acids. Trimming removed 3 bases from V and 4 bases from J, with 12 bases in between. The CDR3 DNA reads TGTGCCAGCAGCTTCTATAAGGTCGGCTATGGCTACACCTTC. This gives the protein CASSFYKVGYGYTF.

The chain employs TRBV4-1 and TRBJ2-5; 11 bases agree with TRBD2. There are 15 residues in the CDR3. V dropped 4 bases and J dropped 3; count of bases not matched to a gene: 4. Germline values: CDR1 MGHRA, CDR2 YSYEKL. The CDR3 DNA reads TGCGCCAGCAGCCCTTTGGGACTAGCGGAAGAGACCCAGTACTTC. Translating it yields CASSPLGLAEETQYF.

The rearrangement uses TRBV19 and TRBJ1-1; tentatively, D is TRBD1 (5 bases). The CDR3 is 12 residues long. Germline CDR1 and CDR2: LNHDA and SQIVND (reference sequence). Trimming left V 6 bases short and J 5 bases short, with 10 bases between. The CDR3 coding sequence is TGTGCCAGTAGGGGACGGGTTACTGAAGCTTTCTTT. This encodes CASRGRVTEAFF.

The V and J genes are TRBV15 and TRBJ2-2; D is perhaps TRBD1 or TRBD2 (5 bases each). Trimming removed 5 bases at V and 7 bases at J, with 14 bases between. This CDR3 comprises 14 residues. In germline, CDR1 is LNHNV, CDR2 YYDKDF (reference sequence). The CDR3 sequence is CATSSGPGGGELFF. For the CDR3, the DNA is TGTGCCACCAGCTCGGGACCCGGAGGCGGGGAGCTGTTTTTT. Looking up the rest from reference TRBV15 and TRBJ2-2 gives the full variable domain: DAMVIQNPRYQVTQFGKPVTLSCSQTLNHNVMYWYQQKSSQAPKLLFHYYDKDFNNEADTPDNFQSRRPNTSFCFLDIRSPGLGDTAMYLCATSSGPGGGELFFGEGSRLTVL.

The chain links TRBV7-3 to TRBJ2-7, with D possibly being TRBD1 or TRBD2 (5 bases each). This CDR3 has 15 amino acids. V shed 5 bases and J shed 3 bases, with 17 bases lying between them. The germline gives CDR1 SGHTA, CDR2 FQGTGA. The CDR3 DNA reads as TGTGCCAGCAGCCTGAGCCCGGGGCAGGGCTACGAGCAGTACTTC. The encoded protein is CASSLSPGQGYEQYF.

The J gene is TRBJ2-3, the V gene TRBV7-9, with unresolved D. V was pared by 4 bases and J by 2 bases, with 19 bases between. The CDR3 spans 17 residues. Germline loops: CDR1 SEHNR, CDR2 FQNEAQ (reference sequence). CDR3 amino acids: CASSSRHLLPDTDTQYF. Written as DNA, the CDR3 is TGTGCCAGCAGCTCCCGACATTTACTACCCGACACAGATACGCAGTATTTT.

The CDR3 coding sequence is TGTGCCAGTAGTTCCCCAGGGGTGGGAACCAAAAACATTCAGTACTTC. This codes for CASSSPGVGTKNIQYF. The V gene is TRBV19, the J gene TRBJ2-4; possible D gene TRBD1, 6 bases. The V and J ends lost 5 bases and 2 bases respectively, with 16 bases between them. Germline lookup yields CDR1 LNHDA and CDR2 SQIVND (reference sequence). CDR3 size: 16 residues.

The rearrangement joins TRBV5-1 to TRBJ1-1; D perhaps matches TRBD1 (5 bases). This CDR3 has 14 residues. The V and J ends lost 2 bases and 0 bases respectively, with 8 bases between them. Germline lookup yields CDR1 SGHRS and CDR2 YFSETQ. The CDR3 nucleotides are TGCGCCAGCAGCTTTGGGGCGATGAACACTGAAGCTTTCTTT. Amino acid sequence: CASSFGAMNTEAFF.

The CDR3 spells CASSYSWGGGYGYTF. The CDR3 DNA follows: TGTGCCAGCAGTTACTCATGGGGGGGTGGCTATGGCTACACCTTC. This chain uses TRBV6-6 with TRBJ1-2; weak D call: TRBD1 (5 bases). Trimming removed 0 bases from V and 4 bases from J, with 12 bases in between. The CDR3 loop spans 15 amino acids. Per the germline V gene, CDR1 is MNHNY and CDR2 is SVGAGI (reference sequence).

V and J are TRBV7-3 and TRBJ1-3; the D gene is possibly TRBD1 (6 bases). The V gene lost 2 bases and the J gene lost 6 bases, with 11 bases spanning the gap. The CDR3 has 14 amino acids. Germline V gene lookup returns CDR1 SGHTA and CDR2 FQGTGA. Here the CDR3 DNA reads TGTGCCAGCAGCTTAGGGGGGCCTGAAAACACCATATATTTT. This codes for CASSLGGPENTIYF.

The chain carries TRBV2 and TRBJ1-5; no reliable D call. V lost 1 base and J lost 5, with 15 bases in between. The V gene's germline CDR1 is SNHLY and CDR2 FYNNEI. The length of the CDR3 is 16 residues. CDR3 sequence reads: CASSEGWRVGDQPQHF. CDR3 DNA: TGTGCCAGCAGTGAAGGCTGGAGGGTTGGTGATCAGCCCCAGCATTTT.

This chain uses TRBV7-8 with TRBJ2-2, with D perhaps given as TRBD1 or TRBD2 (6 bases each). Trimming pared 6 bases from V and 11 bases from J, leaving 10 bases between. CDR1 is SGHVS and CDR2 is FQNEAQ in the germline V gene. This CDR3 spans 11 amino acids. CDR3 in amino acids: CASSRGTELFF. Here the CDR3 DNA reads TGTGCCAGCAGTCGGGGGACAGAGCTGTTTTTT.